The 13 T cell receptor beta chains given below trace back to one sample, sequenced in a study of blood T cell repertoires in COVID-19. Profiling relied on immunoSEQ multiplex PCR, and the TCRdb table lists in-frame clones only, not all of them. The sample carries more than 150,000 clones, 70% to 85% recorded once. Sequencing was performed on peripheral blood. These receptors all stem from a woman in her 30s with acute or convalescent COVID-19.

Of note for this clone: The sample carries other DNA sequences with the same CDR3. The chain links TRBV11-1 to TRBJ2-3; 10 bases fit TRBD1. V dropped 1 base and J dropped 3; count of bases not matched to a gene: 4. Germline V gene data show CDR1 as SGHAT and CDR2 as FQDESV (reference sequence). The CDR3 runs 16 residues. In DNA form, the CDR3 reads TGTGCCAGCAGCTTAGAGGGACAGGGGAGGACAGATACGCAGTATTTT. Encoded protein: CASSLEGQGRTDTQYF.

V and J are TRBV10-3 and TRBJ1-5; D unclear. The length of the CDR3 is 16 residues. Per germline, CDR1 ENHRY and CDR2 SYGVKD. V lost 9 bases and J 0 bases, leaving 18 bases between the germline ends. For the CDR3, the DNA is TGTGCCATTAAGACACAGCGACTATATAGCAATCAGCCCCAGCATTTT. Translation: CAIKTQRLYSNQPQHF.

V is TRBV19 and J is TRBJ1-4; no firm D call. Germline CDR1 reads LNHDA; CDR2 reads SQIVND (reference sequence). Trimming pared 7 bases from V and 0 bases from J, leaving 9 bases between. The CDR3 has 14 residues. The CDR3 region is CASTWGATNEKLFF. In DNA, the CDR3 is TGTGCCAGTACGTGGGGAGCAACTAATGAAAAACTGTTTTTT.

The rearrangement uses TRBV28 and TRBJ2-6; D may be TRBD1 (6 bases). Germline loops: CDR1 MDHEN, CDR2 SYDVKM. The V end lost 5 bases, the J end lost 2 bases, and 16 bases lay between the germline ends. The CDR3 length is 17 residues. The CDR3 region has the DNA TGTGCCAGCAGTGGCCCCGAAACAGGGCCTGGGGCCAACGTCCTGACTTTC. The encoded protein is CASSGPETGPGANVLTF.

Written as DNA, the CDR3 is TGCAGCGTTGAGGGTAGCGGGAAGAATGAGCAGTTCTTC. Encoded protein: CSVEGSGKNEQFF. This chain connects TRBV29-1 to TRBJ2-1, with 8 bases aligning to TRBD2. This CDR3 has 13 amino acids. From germline, CDR1 is SQVTM and CDR2 ANQGSEA. Unmatched junction bases numbered 5, after V lost 3 bases and J lost 7 bases.

This clone was counted a few times. The chain joins TRBV15 to TRBJ1-4; no reliable D call. The ends were cut back, 0 bases at V and 8 bases at J, with 7 bases in the middle. The CDR3 runs to 13 residues. Germline assignment: CDR1 LNHNV and CDR2 YYDKDF (reference sequence). Written as DNA, the CDR3 is TGTGCCACCAGCAGAGATATGCGCGAAAAACTGTTTTTT. Translating it yields CATSRDMREKLFF.

This clone was picked up one time. J is TRBJ1-2 and V is TRBV5-6; 7 nucleotides match TRBD1. The CDR3 is 15 residues long. Trimming removed 0 bases from V and 4 bases from J; junction bases left unmatched: 6. Looked up from germline, CDR1 is SGHDT and CDR2 is YYEEEE. The CDR3 loop is CASSLDKGTAYGYTF. For the CDR3, the DNA is TGTGCCAGCAGCTTGGATAAAGGGACAGCCTATGGCTACACCTTC.

The table lists this clone with a few counts. V usage is TRBV28 and J usage is TRBJ1-1; 7 nucleotides match TRBD1. The germline CDR1 and CDR2 sequences are MDHEN and SYDVKM. CDR3 length: 15 residues. Trimming cost V 6 bases and J 1 base; bases outside gene matches: 8. The CDR3, as DNA: TGTGCCAGCAGGGTCACAGGGGCGGGGAACACTGAAGCTTTCTTT. As protein: CASRVTGAGNTEAFF. The variable domain in full, with the rest retrieved from reference TRBV28 and TRBJ1-1, is DVKVTQSSRYLVKRTGEKVFLECVQDMDHENMFWYRQDPGLGLRLIYFSYDVKMKEKGDIPEGYSVSREKKERFSLILESASTNQTSMYLCASRVTGAGNTEAFFGQGTRLTVV.

The J gene is TRBJ2-1, the V gene TRBV6-2 or TRBV6-3, with TRBD2 matching over 14 bases. The V gene's germline CDR1 is MNHEY and CDR2 SVGEGT. There are 16 residues in the CDR3. Trimming cost V 0 bases and J 9 bases; bases outside gene matches: 4. CDR3 DNA sequence: TGTGCCAGCAGTTACTCGGGACTAGCGGGAGTCCGTGAGCAGTTCTTC. The encoded protein is CASSYSGLAGVREQFF.

The chain is built from TRBV7-9 and TRBJ1-1, with D possibly TRBD1 on 5 matching bases. The length of the CDR3 is 14 residues. Germline V lookup: CDR1 SEHNR, CDR2 FQNEAQ (reference sequence). The V gene lost 5 bases and the J gene lost 4 bases, with 14 bases spanning the gap. The CDR3: CASSQGLWGTEAFF. CDR3 nucleotides: TGTGCCAGCAGCCAGGGACTCTGGGGCACTGAAGCTTTCTTT.

This clone was picked up many times. J is TRBJ2-3 and V is TRBV6-2 or TRBV6-3; no clear D gene. V was trimmed by 6 bases and J by 3 bases, leaving 10 bases between them. The CDR3 runs to 13 residues. Germline V gene lookup returns CDR1 MNHEY and CDR2 SVGEGT. The CDR3 sequence is CASSLGETDTQYF. The DNA of the CDR3 is TGTGCCAGCAGCCTCGGAGAGACAGATACGCAGTATTTT.

The CDR3 DNA follows: TGTGCCAGCAGCTTAGGGACAGTATCCAACTATGGCTACACCTTC. It specifies CASSLGTVSNYGYTF. The chain uses TRBV7-2 and TRBJ1-2; D perhaps matches TRBD1 (6 bases). Trimming left V 1 base short and J 2 bases short, with 11 bases between. This CDR3 region has 15 residues. Germline V gene data show CDR1 as SGHTA and CDR2 as FQGNSA.

This clone was recorded at least ten times. The rearrangement uses TRBV11-2 and TRBJ2-5; D may be TRBD2 (5 bases). V was cut by 1 base and J by 2 bases, with 5 bases left in between. The CDR3 extends over 13 amino acids. Germline CDR1 SGHAT, CDR2 FQNNGV. CDR3 sequence: CASSLGGQETQYF. CDR3 nucleotide sequence: TGTGCCAGCAGCTTAGGAGGGCAAGAGACCCAGTACTTC.